These 18 T cell receptor beta chains came from one sample sequenced in a study of cytomegalovirus exposure and HLA in healthy donors. A multiplex PCR was run with 60 Vbeta primers and 13 Jbeta primers. The data were produced by immunoSEQ multiplex PCR, yet TCRdb's version contains in-frame clones alone and is incomplete. This sample contains 150,000 to 200,000 clones. Sequencing input: PBMCs. Every receptor here comes from a woman aged 60-75 years in good health and CMV-seronegative.

The J gene is TRBJ2-5, the V gene TRBV5-1; 9 bases map to TRBD1. Losses at the gene ends were 0 bases for V and 4 bases for J; bases not matched to a gene: 13. The CDR3 runs to 18 residues. Germline V gives CDR1 SGHRS, CDR2 YFSETQ. In DNA form, the CDR3 reads TGCGCCAGCAGCTTGGCCTTTGGGACAGGGTCGGGTCTAGAGACCCAGTACTTC. It yields the protein CASSLAFGTGSGLETQYF.

V is TRBV27 and J is TRBJ1-5; 7 nucleotides line up with TRBD1. V lost 2 bases, J lost 7 bases, and 5 bases stayed unmatched. Germline lookup yields CDR1 MNHEY and CDR2 SMNVEV (reference sequence). This CDR3 region has 14 residues. This CDR3 is CASSLLTGNQPQHF. CDR3 in DNA: TGTGCCAGCAGTTTACTGACAGGGAACCAGCCCCAGCATTTT.

The chain joins TRBV7-2 to TRBJ1-2; D not certain. The germline V and J ends were trimmed by 3 bases and 4 bases, with 9 bases remaining between them. From germline, CDR1 is SGHTA and CDR2 FQGNSA. The CDR3 has 13 residues. CDR3 nucleotide sequence: TGTGCCAGCAGCTTCTCCGACATCTATGGCTACACCTTC. Encoded protein: CASSFSDIYGYTF.

The chain employs TRBV4-1 and TRBJ1-5; 7 bases fit TRBD1. CDR1 is MGHRA, CDR2 YSYEKL, per germline. The CDR3 length is 16 residues. The V and J ends lost 3 bases and 4 bases, in that order; junction bases with no gene match: 9. This CDR3 is CASSQRGRSSNQPQHF. DNA for the CDR3: TGCGCCAGCAGCCAGAGGGGGCGATCCTCAAATCAGCCCCAGCATTTT.

The V gene is TRBV19, the J gene TRBJ2-6, with D unclear. Trimming removed 7 bases from V and 2 bases from J, with 3 bases in between. Germline lookup yields CDR1 LNHDA and CDR2 SQIVND (reference sequence). The CDR3 runs 12 residues. CDR3 residues: CASNTGANVLTF. As DNA, the CDR3 is TGTGCCAGTAACACTGGGGCCAACGTCCTGACTTTC.

The chain has TRBV4-1 and TRBJ2-3; 12 bases align to TRBD2. The germline gives CDR1 MGHRA, CDR2 YSYEKL. The CDR3 runs to 18 residues. Germline trimming cut 4 bases from V and 6 bases from J; bases unmatched to any gene: 14. The CDR3 bases are TGCGCCAGCAGCCGGGAACTAGCGGGAGGAGGAGGAGGGGATACGCAGTATTTT. Translating it yields CASSRELAGGGGGDTQYF.

V is TRBV23-1 and J is TRBJ2-7; 9 bases line up with TRBD1. TRBV23-1 falls under the ORF class, with uncertain function. This CDR3 is built from 17 residues. V lost 0 bases and J lost 0; bases outside the gene matches: 6. The CDR3 reads CASSQSRTGASSYEQYF. Here the CDR3 DNA reads TGCGCCAGCAGTCAATCGAGGACAGGGGCGAGCTCCTACGAGCAGTACTTC.

CDR3 DNA sequence: TGCGCCAGCAGCTTTCTTACAGGGTCTGGCACAGATACGCAGTATTTT. Translated: CASSFLTGSGTDTQYF. The V and J genes are TRBV5-1 and TRBJ2-3; maybe TRBD1 (6 bases). Germline CDR1 reads SGHRS; CDR2 reads YFSETQ. V lost 2 bases and J 1 base, leaving 14 bases between the germline ends. The CDR3 covers 16 residues. Based on the CDR3 plus reference TRBV5-1 and TRBJ2-3, the full variable domain is KAGVTQTPRYLIKTRGQQVTLSCSPISGHRSVSWYQQTPGQGLQFLFEYFSETQRNKGNFPGRFSGRQFSNSRSEMNVSTLELGDSALYLCASSFLTGSGTDTQYFGPGTRLTVL.

V gene TRBV4-1 combines with J gene TRBJ1-2; TRBD1 is a possible D gene (6 bases). The germline V gene encodes CDR1 MGHRA and CDR2 YSYEKL. V shed 3 bases and J shed 3 bases, with 11 bases lying between them. The CDR3 sequence is 14 residues long. CDR3 DNA: TGCGCCAGCAGCCAGGGCAGGGGCGACTATGGCTACACCTTC. Protein sequence: CASSQGRGDYGYTF.

The genes are TRBV10-3 and TRBJ1-6, with D maybe TRBD1 (6 bases). Between the trimmed V and J ends, which lost 2 bases and 9 bases, there was a span of 11 bases. Germline-derived CDR1 and CDR2 are ENHRY and SYGVKD. CDR3 length: 14 amino acids. The CDR3 DNA follows: TGTGCCATCAGTGAGGTCAGGGGCGGTTCACCCCTCCACTTT. Its protein is CAISEVRGGSPLHF.

The chain joins TRBV7-7 to TRBJ2-1, with a weak D call TRBD1 (6 bases). This CDR3 region has 13 residues. V gave up 5 bases and J gave up 7 bases, with 12 bases separating them. CDR1 is SSHAT and CDR2 is FNYEAQ in the germline V gene (reference sequence). The CDR3 DNA follows: TGTGCCAGCAGCCTCCAGACAGGAAATGAGCAGTTCTTC. Protein sequence: CASSLQTGNEQFF.

The CDR3 DNA reads as TGCGCCAGCAGCTCCCAACTAGCAGCGAATGAGCAGTTCTTC. Residues: CASSSQLAANEQFF. The genes are TRBV5-1 and TRBJ2-1; D perhaps matches TRBD2 (6 bases). CDR1 and CDR2 (germline): SGHRS, YFSETQ. V shed 3 bases and J shed 7 bases, with 14 bases lying between them. The CDR3 spans 14 residues.

The chain is built from TRBV4-2 and TRBJ2-1; 7 bases agree with TRBD2. Germline lookup yields CDR1 LGHNA and CDR2 YNFKEQ. The trim removed 0 bases at V and 2 bases at J, leaving 4 bases unmatched. This CDR3 is 16 amino acids long. CDR3 loop: CASSQDLGLAYNEQFF. The CDR3 coding sequence is TGTGCCAGCAGCCAAGATCTCGGACTAGCCTACAATGAGCAGTTCTTC.

The V gene is TRBV5-6, the J gene TRBJ2-5; D might be TRBD1 (5 bases). The DNA end is a closer match to TRBJ2-7, so the J assignment may be wrong. Germline values: CDR1 SGHDT, CDR2 YYEEEE. The CDR3 is 12 residues long. Here the CDR3 reads CASSLERGEQYF. The CDR3 nucleotides are TGTGCCAGCAGCTTGGAAAGGGGCGAGCAGTACTTC.

J is TRBJ1-1 and V is TRBV2, with 10 bases matching TRBD1. This CDR3 region has 14 residues. CDR1 and CDR2 from the germline V gene are SNHLY and FYNNEI. Trimming removed 7 bases from V and 4 bases from J; junction bases left unmatched: 6. CDR3: CASTTDRGGTEAFF. DNA for the CDR3: TGTGCCAGCACTACGGACAGGGGGGGCACTGAAGCTTTCTTT.

V gene TRBV18 combines with J gene TRBJ2-7; 8 positions match TRBD1. The length of the CDR3 is 15 residues. After removal of 3 bases from V and 4 bases from J, the junction contained 8 bases not matched to a gene. Germline lookup yields CDR1 KGHSH and CDR2 LQKENI. The CDR3 nucleotides read TGTGCCAGCTCACCGCCGGACAGGGTGGGATACGAGCAGTACTTC. It is translated as CASSPPDRVGYEQYF.

V and J are TRBV7-6 and TRBJ1-1; 7 nucleotides align to TRBD1. After removal of 4 bases from V and 4 bases from J, the junction contained 6 bases not matched to a gene. The CDR3 consists of 14 residues. Germline CDR1 reads SGHVS; CDR2 reads FNYEAQ. CDR3 region: CASSYSDRATEAFF. The CDR3 DNA follows: TGTGCCAGCAGCTACTCTGACAGGGCCACTGAAGCTTTCTTT.

The CDR3 region is CASSQTGPGDGTQYF. For the CDR3, the DNA is TGTGCCAGCTCACAAACGGGGCCAGGGGATGGTACGCAGTATTTT. The gene calls are TRBV18 and TRBJ2-3; D may be TRBD1 (6 bases). The CDR3 covers 15 residues. V was trimmed by 4 bases and J by 8 bases, leaving 19 bases between them. CDR1 KGHSH and CDR2 LQKENI come from the germline V gene. The full variable domain, with the rest looked up from reference TRBV18 and TRBJ2-3, is NAGVMQNPRHLVRRRGQEARLRCSPMKGHSHVYWYRQLPEEGLKFMVYLQKENIIDESGMPKERFSAEFPKEGPSILRIQQVVRGDSAAYFCASSQTGPGDGTQYFGPGTRLTVL.